This TCR beta chain was retrieved from a study of response to subunit inactivated influenza vaccine. Overall study findings and caveats: Each seasonal influenza vaccination, the authors suggested, recruits few new T cells.

This clonotype was counted a single time. What it binds is not known. Using its own MiXCR run on the RT-PCR reads, TCRdb lists one record per CDR3 protein. The profile covers more than 700,000 distinct CDR3 sequences, with 21% appearing a single time and about a tenth taken by the ten largest. The sequence was collected from a man aged 45-65 years who received an inactivated influenza vaccine. This sample comprised PBMCs from blood, obtained more than 4 days after vaccination.

Here the CDR3 reads CASSAWSTIRLAGSDTQYF. DNA for the CDR3: TGCGCCAGCAGTGCTTGGAGTACCATCCGACTAGCTGGCTCAGATACGCAGTATTTT. V usage is TRBV10-2 and J usage is TRBJ2-3; 7 nucleotides align to TRBD2. This CDR3 comprises 19 residues. From germline, CDR1 is WSHSY and CDR2 SAAADI. Trimming at V came to 4 bases and at J to 4 bases, leaving 20 bases not matched to a gene.